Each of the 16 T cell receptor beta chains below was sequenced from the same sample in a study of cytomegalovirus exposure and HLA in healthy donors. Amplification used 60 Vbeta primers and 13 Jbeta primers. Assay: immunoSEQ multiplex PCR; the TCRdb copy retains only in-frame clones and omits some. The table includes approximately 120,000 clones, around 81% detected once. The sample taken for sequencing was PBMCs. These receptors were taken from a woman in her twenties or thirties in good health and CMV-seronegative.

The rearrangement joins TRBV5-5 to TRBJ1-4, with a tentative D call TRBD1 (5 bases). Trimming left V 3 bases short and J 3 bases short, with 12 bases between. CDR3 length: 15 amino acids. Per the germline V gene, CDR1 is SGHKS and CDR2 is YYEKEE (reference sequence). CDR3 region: CASSSQGNPNEKLFF. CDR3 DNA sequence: TGTGCCAGCAGCTCCCAGGGTAATCCTAATGAAAAACTGTTTTTT.

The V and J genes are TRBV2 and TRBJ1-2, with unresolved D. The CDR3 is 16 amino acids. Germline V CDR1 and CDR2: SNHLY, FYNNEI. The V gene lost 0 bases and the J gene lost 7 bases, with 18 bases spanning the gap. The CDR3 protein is CASSEATPRGDPGYTF. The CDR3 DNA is TGTGCCAGCAGTGAAGCAACTCCCCGGGGAGACCCTGGCTACACCTTC.

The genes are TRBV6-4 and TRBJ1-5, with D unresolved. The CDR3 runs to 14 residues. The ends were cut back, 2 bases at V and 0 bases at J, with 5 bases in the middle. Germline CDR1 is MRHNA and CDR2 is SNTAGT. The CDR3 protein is CASSDSYSNQPQHF. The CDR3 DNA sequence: TGTGCCAGCAGTGACAGCTATAGCAATCAGCCCCAGCATTTT.

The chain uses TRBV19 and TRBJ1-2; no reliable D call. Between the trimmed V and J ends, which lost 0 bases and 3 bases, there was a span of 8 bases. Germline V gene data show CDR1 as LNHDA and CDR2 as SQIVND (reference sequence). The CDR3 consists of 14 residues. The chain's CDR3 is CASSIDHEHYGYTF. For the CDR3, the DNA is TGTGCCAGTAGTATAGATCATGAGCACTATGGCTACACCTTC.

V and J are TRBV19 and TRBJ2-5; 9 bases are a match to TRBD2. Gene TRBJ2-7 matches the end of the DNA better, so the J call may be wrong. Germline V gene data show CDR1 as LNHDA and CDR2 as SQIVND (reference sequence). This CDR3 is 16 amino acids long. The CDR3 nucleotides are TGTGCCAGTAGTATCGGAGGCGGGAGGGCCTCCAGCGAGCAGTACTTC. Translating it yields CASSIGGGRASSEQYF.

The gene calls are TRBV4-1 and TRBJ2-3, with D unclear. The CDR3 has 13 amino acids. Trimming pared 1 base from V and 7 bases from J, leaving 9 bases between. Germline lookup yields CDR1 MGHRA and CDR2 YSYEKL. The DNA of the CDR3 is TGCGCCAGCAGCCAAGTTTTCTCTTATACGCAGTATTTT. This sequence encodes CASSQVFSYTQYF.

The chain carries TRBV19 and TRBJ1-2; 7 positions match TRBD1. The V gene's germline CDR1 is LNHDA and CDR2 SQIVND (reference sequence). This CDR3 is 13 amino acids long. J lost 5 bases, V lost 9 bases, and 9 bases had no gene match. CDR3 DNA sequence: TGTGCCAGCTGGACAGGACCCTTATATGGCTACACCTTC. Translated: CASWTGPLYGYTF.

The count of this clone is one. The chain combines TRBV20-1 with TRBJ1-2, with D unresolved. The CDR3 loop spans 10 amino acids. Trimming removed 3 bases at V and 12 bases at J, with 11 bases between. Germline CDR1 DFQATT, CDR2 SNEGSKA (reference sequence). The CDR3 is CSASLSANTF. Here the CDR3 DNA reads TGCAGTGCTAGCCTCAGTGCAAACACCTTC.

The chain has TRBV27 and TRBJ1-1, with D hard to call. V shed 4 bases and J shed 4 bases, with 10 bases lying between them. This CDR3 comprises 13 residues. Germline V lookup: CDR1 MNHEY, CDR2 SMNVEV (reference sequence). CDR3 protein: CASSSLGSTEAFF. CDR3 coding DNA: TGTGCCAGCAGTTCCCTGGGGAGCACTGAAGCTTTCTTT.

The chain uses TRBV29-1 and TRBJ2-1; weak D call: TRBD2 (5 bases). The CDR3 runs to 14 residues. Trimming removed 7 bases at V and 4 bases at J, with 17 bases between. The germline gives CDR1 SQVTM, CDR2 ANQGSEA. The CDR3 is CSARPGPGYNEQFF. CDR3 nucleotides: TGCAGCGCGAGACCAGGCCCGGGGTACAATGAGCAGTTCTTC.

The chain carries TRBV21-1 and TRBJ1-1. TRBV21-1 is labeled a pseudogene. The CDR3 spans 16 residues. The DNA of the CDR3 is TGTGCCAGCAGCAAAAGGGGGAGGGTAGAACTCACTGAAGCTTTCTTT. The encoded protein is CASSKRGRVELTEAFF.

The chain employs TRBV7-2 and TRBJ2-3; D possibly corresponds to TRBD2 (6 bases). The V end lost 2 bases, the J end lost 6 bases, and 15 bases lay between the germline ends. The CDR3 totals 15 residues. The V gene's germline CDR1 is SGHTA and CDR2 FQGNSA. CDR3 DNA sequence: TGTGCCAGCAGCTTAAGACTAGGAAGGGTGGATACGCAGTATTTT. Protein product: CASSLRLGRVDTQYF. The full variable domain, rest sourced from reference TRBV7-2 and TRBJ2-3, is GAGVSQSPSNKVTEKGKDVELRCDPISGHTALYWYRQSLGQGLEFLIYFQGNSAPDKSGLPSDRFSAERTGGSVSTLTIQRTQQEDSAVYLCASSLRLGRVDTQYFGPGTRLTVL.

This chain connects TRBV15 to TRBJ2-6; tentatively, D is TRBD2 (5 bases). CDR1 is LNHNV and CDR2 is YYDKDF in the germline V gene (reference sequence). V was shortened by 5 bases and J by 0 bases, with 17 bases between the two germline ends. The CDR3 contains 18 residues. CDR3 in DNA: TGTGCCACCAGCCCCCAGCTAGCTCAGAGCTCTGGGGCCAACGTCCTGACTTTC. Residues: CATSPQLAQSSGANVLTF.

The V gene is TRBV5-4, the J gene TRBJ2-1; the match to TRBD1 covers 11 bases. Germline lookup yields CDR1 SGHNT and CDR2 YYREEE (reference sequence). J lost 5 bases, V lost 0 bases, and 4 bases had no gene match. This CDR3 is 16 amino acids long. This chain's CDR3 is CASSLVGTGGNNEQFF. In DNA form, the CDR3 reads TGTGCCAGCAGCTTGGTAGGGACAGGGGGGAACAATGAGCAGTTCTTC.

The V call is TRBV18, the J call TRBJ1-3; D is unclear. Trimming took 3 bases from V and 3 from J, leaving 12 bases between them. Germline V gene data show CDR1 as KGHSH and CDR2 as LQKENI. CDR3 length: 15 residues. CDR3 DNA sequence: TGTGCCAGCTCACCTCACCCCGCGGATGGAAACACCATATATTTT. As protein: CASSPHPADGNTIYF.

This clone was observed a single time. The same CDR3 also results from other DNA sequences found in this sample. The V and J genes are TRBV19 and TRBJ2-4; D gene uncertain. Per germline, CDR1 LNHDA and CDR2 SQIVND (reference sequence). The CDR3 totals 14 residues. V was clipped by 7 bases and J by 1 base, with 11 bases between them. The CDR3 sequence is CASMADLAKNIQYF. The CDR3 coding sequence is TGTGCCAGTATGGCGGATTTGGCCAAAAACATTCAGTACTTC. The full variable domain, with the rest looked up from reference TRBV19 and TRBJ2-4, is DGGITQSPKYLFRKEGQNVTLSCEQNLNHDAMYWYRQDPGQGLRLIYYSQIVNDFQKGDIAEGYSVSREKKESFPLTVTSAQKNPTAFYLCASMADLAKNIQYFGAGTRLSVL.